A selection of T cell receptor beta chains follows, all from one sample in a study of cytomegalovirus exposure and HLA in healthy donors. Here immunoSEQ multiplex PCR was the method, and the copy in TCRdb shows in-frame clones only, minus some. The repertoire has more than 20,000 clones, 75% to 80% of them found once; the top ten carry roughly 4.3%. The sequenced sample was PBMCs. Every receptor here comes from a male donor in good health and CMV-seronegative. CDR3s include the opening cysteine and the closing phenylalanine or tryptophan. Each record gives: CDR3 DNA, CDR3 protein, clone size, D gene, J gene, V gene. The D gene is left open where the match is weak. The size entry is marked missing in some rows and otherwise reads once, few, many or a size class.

DNA: TGTGCCAGCAGCCGAAGGACTAGCGGGGGTGAGACCCAGTACTTC; CDR3: CASSRRTSGGETQYF; size: NA; D: TRBD2; J: TRBJ2-5; V: TRBV5-8
DNA: TGTGCCAGCAGTGAATATGGCGGCCAGGGAGAAGCTTTCTTT; CDR3: CASSEYGGQGEAFF; size: NA; D: NA; J: TRBJ1-1; V: TRBV25-1
DNA: TGTGCCAGCACTGTGGGACAGGGCTACAATGAGCAGTTCTTC; CDR3: CASTVGQGYNEQFF; size: NA; D: TRBD1; J: TRBJ2-1; V: TRBV6-1
DNA: TGTGCCATCAGTGCTAGCCCCCGGCGATCCTACAATGAGCAGTTCTTC; CDR3: CAISASPRRSYNEQFF; size: NA; D: NA; J: TRBJ2-1; V: TRBV10-3
DNA: TGCGCCAGCAGCCTACAGGGCTACAATGAGCAGTTCTTC; CDR3: CASSLQGYNEQFF; size: NA; D: NA; J: TRBJ2-1; V: TRBV10-2
DNA: TGTGCCAGCAGCCCCAACCTAGTAGCCAAAAACATTCAGTACTTC; CDR3: CASSPNLVAKNIQYF; size: NA; D: NA; J: TRBJ2-4; V: TRBV7-2
DNA: TGCGCCAGCAGCCAAGGACAGGAGCAAGAGACCCAGTACTTC; CDR3: CASSQGQEQETQYF; size: NA; D: NA; J: TRBJ2-5; V: TRBV4-3
DNA: TGTGCCAGCAGCTCTTGGGACTCACAAAACAATGAGCAGTTCTTC; CDR3: CASSSWDSQNNEQFF; size: NA; D: NA; J: TRBJ2-1; V: TRBV11-2
DNA: TGTGCCAGCAGTTTATCGGACACGGGCTATGGCTACACCTTC; CDR3: CASSLSDTGYGYTF; size: NA; D: NA; J: TRBJ1-2; V: TRBV27
DNA: TGCGCCAGCAGCTTGGATAACGAGCAGTACTTC; CDR3: CASSLDNEQYF; size: NA; D: NA; J: TRBJ2-7; V: TRBV5-1
DNA: TGTGCCAGCAGTACGACAGGGGGATTTAGCAATGAGCAGTTCTTC; CDR3: CASSTTGGFSNEQFF; size: once; D: TRBD1; J: TRBJ2-1; V: TRBV2
DNA: TGTGCCAGCAGCTTTGCAAGCGGGACCTACGAGCAGTACTTC; CDR3: CASSFASGTYEQYF; size: NA; D: TRBD2; J: TRBJ2-7; V: TRBV7-2
DNA: TGTGCCACCAGCAGCGCAGGGGACACCGGGGAGCTGTTTTTT; CDR3: CATSSAGDTGELFF; size: NA; D: NA; J: TRBJ2-2; V: TRBV15
DNA: TGTGCCAGCGCGGGACTAGCAGATTACGAGCAGTACTTC; CDR3: CASAGLADYEQYF; size: NA; D: TRBD2; J: TRBJ2-7; V: TRBV11-3
DNA: TGTGCCAGCAGCGTAGGGGGACAGGCAACTGGAAACACCATATATTTT; CDR3: CASSVGGQATGNTIYF; size: NA; D: TRBD1; J: TRBJ1-3; V: TRBV9
DNA: TGCGCCAGCAGCTTAGCTAGCGGTCCCTACAATGAGCAGTTCTTC; CDR3: CASSLASGPYNEQFF; size: NA; D: TRBD2; J: TRBJ2-1; V: TRBV5-1
DNA: TGTGCCAGCAGCTCTACAGGGAACACCGGGGAGCTGTTTTTT; CDR3: CASSSTGNTGELFF; size: NA; D: NA; J: TRBJ2-2; V: TRBV7-9
DNA: TGTGCCAGCATCCCAGAGGGAAACACTGAAGCTTTCTTT; CDR3: CASIPEGNTEAFF; size: NA; D: NA; J: TRBJ1-1; V: TRBV6-5
DNA: TGTGCCAGCAGCTTAGATTCCCTCTGGGGGCAATTC; CDR3: CASSLDSLWGQF; size: NA; D: NA; J: TRBJ2-7; V: TRBV7-9
DNA: TGTGCCAGCAGCGTAGCTTATACGGTCACAGATACGCAGTATTTT; CDR3: CASSVAYTVTDTQYF; size: NA; D: NA; J: TRBJ2-3; V: TRBV9
DNA: TGTGCCAGCAGCCAGAGGATTCGCTCTGGAAACACCATATATTTT; CDR3: CASSQRIRSGNTIYF; size: NA; D: NA; J: TRBJ1-3; V: TRBV14
DNA: TGTGCCAGCAGCCCAGACCCGGGATACTATGGCTACACCTTC; CDR3: CASSPDPGYYGYTF; size: NA; D: NA; J: TRBJ1-2; V: TRBV7-9
DNA: TGTGCCAGCAGCCCGGGGGGTAGCAGAAACACCGGGGAGCTGTTTTTT; CDR3: CASSPGGSRNTGELFF; size: NA; D: TRBD2; J: TRBJ2-2; V: TRBV5-4
DNA: TGTGCCAGCAGTGAAGCAGGGGGAAAGTATGAAAAACTGTTTTTT; CDR3: CASSEAGGKYEKLFF; size: NA; D: NA; J: TRBJ1-4; V: TRBV6-1
DNA: TGTGCCAGCAGTCACCGGGACTTTAACTACGAGCAGTACTTC; CDR3: CASSHRDFNYEQYF; size: NA; D: NA; J: TRBJ2-7; V: TRBV28
DNA: TGTGCCAGCAGCTTGATGCCTAGCGGCACCTACGAGCAGTACTTC; CDR3: CASSLMPSGTYEQYF; size: NA; D: TRBD2; J: TRBJ2-7; V: TRBV5-8
DNA: TGTGCCAGCAGCCTCGATGGACTGAACACCGGGGAGCTGTTTTTT; CDR3: CASSLDGLNTGELFF; size: NA; D: NA; J: TRBJ2-2; V: TRBV7-2
DNA: TGTGCCAGCAGCCCGCGACAGGGAGAAGGCGAGCAGTACTTC; CDR3: CASSPRQGEGEQYF; size: NA; D: TRBD1; J: TRBJ2-7; V: TRBV9
DNA: TGTGCCAGCAGTGATAGGTTCAGCGGGAGTCTGTGGCAAGAGACCCAGTACTTC; CDR3: CASSDRFSGSLWQETQYF; size: few; D: TRBD2; J: TRBJ2-5; V: TRBV11-1
DNA: TGTGCCAGCGCTATCAATTGGACAGGGGGATCCGGGGCCAACGTCCTGACTTTC; CDR3: CASAINWTGGSGANVLTF; size: NA; D: TRBD1; J: TRBJ2-6; V: TRBV27
DNA: TGTGCCAGCGGAGGGTTTGAGGCCGGGGAGCTGTTTTTT; CDR3: CASGGFEAGELFF; size: NA; D: NA; J: TRBJ2-2; V: TRBV6-6
DNA: TGTGCCAGCAGTTTTTTTGTAGGGTATGGTGGAGGTGAGCAGTTCTTC; CDR3: CASSFFVGYGGGEQFF; size: NA; D: NA; J: TRBJ2-1; V: TRBV28
DNA: TGTGCCAGCAGTGAGTACAGGCACACTGAAGCTTTCTTT; CDR3: CASSEYRHTEAFF; size: few; D: NA; J: TRBJ1-1; V: TRBV2
DNA: TGTGCCGGGTTGAGCGAGAACACCGGGGAGCTGTTTTTT; CDR3: CAGLSENTGELFF; size: NA; D: NA; J: TRBJ2-2; V: TRBV19
DNA: TGCGCCAGCAGCTTGGGGCCCGGGGTACCCGGGGAGCTGTTTTTT; CDR3: CASSLGPGVPGELFF; size: NA; D: NA; J: TRBJ2-2; V: TRBV5-1
DNA: TGTGCCAGTAGTATAGTACCGACAGGGCTTACGGACACCGGGGAGCTGTTTTTT; CDR3: CASSIVPTGLTDTGELFF; size: once; D: TRBD1; J: TRBJ2-2; V: TRBV19
DNA: TGTGCCACCAGCAGAGATGCGGGATGGGGAGATGGCTACACCTTC; CDR3: CATSRDAGWGDGYTF; size: NA; D: NA; J: TRBJ1-2; V: TRBV15
DNA: TGTGCCAGCAGCAAAATGGGTCTGGTCGCGGTTTTGAGCAATCAGCCCCAGCATTTT; CDR3: CASSKMGLVAVLSNQPQHF; size: NA; D: NA; J: TRBJ1-5; V: TRBV21-1
DNA: TGTGCCAGCAGTGACCCTGGACAGCGTCCCTCCTACGAGCAGTACTTC; CDR3: CASSDPGQRPSYEQYF; size: NA; D: NA; J: TRBJ2-7; V: TRBV6-4
DNA: TGCGCCAGCAGCTATAGCGGAATTGAGCAGTTCTTC; CDR3: CASSYSGIEQFF; size: NA; D: NA; J: TRBJ2-1; V: TRBV5-1
DNA: TGTGCCAGCAGCCCCACTAGCGGGGGGGCGTTCAATGAGCGGTTCTTC; CDR3: CASSPTSGGAFNERFF; size: NA; D: TRBD2; J: TRBJ2-1; V: TRBV5-4
DNA: TGTGCCAGCGGGGGACAGGGGAAGGGCACTGAAGCTTTCTTT; CDR3: CASGGQGKGTEAFF; size: NA; D: TRBD1; J: TRBJ1-1; V: TRBV5-6
DNA: TGTGCCAGCAGTGGTAGGGAGTATAATTCACCCCTCCACTTT; CDR3: CASSGREYNSPLHF; size: NA; D: NA; J: TRBJ1-6; V: TRBV2
DNA: TGTGCCATCAGTGGATTAACAGGGGCTGGAAACACCATATATTTT; CDR3: CAISGLTGAGNTIYF; size: NA; D: TRBD1; J: TRBJ1-3; V: TRBV10-3
DNA: TGTGCCAGCAGCGGGGCGGGGGGCCAATTTACGTACCAAGAGACCCAGTACTTC; CDR3: CASSGAGGQFTYQETQYF; size: NA; D: TRBD2; J: TRBJ2-5; V: TRBV5-4
DNA: TGTGCCAGTAGAGGGGGGGCGGTGAACACCGGGGAGCTGTTTTTT; CDR3: CASRGGAVNTGELFF; size: few; D: NA; J: TRBJ2-2; V: TRBV19
DNA: TGTGCCAGCAGCTTGCTAATAGCGGGGGATTTAGATACGCAGTATTTT; CDR3: CASSLLIAGDLDTQYF; size: NA; D: TRBD2; J: TRBJ2-3; V: TRBV11-2
DNA: TGTGCCAGCAGGAGGGGGGGGGAGCAGTACTTC; CDR3: CASRRGGEQYF; size: NA; D: NA; J: TRBJ2-7; V: TRBV28
DNA: TGTGCCAGCTCCCCCGACTCGATACGCGAGCAGTACTTC; CDR3: CASSPDSIREQYF; size: NA; D: NA; J: TRBJ2-7; V: TRBV18
DNA: TGCGCCAGCAGGGACCGGACGGAGCGGGGGAGTTCACCCCTCCACTTT; CDR3: CASRDRTERGSSPLHF; size: NA; D: NA; J: TRBJ1-6; V: TRBV5-1